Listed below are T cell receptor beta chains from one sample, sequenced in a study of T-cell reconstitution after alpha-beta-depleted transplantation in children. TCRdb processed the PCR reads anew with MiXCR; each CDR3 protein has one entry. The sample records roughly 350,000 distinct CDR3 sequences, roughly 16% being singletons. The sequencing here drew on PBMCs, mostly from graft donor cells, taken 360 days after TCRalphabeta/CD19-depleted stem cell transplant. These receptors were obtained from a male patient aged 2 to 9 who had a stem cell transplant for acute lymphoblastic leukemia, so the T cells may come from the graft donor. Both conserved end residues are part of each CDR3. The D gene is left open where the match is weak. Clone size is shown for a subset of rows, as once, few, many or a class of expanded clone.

CDR3 protein: CASSRRPLGTRNIYNEQFF
CDR3 DNA: TGTGCCAGCAGCCGAAGACCCCTTGGGACTAGAAATATCTACAATGAGCAGTTCTTC
J gene: TRBJ2-1
V gene: TRBV3-1
D gene: TRBD2
clone size: few

CDR3 protein: CASSSPGLMNEQFF
CDR3 DNA: TGTGCCAGCAGTTCTCCGGGACTAATGAATGAGCAGTTCTTC
J gene: TRBJ2-1
V gene: TRBV12-3/TRBV12-4
D gene: TRBD2
clone size: many

CDR3 protein: CASSLADDGTGELFF
CDR3 DNA: TGTGCTAGCAGCTTAGCCGACGACGGCACCGGGGAGCTGTTTTTT
J gene: TRBJ2-2
V gene: TRBV7-7
D gene: -
clone size: -

CDR3 protein: CASSLGQGVWEPGNEQFF
CDR3 DNA: TGTGCCAGCAGTTTAGGACAGGGTGTTTGGGAGCCCGGGAATGAGCAGTTCTTC
J gene: TRBJ2-1
V gene: TRBV28
D gene: TRBD1
clone size: few

CDR3 protein: CASGPSGTVGTGELFF
CDR3 DNA: TGTGCTAGTGGCCCTTCCGGGACAGTGGGCACCGGGGAGCTGTTTTTT
J gene: TRBJ2-2
V gene: TRBV12-5
D gene: TRBD1
clone size: few

CDR3 protein: CASRNRDTYEQYF
CDR3 DNA: TGTGCCAGCAGGAACAGGGATACCTACGAGCAGTACTTC
J gene: TRBJ2-7
V gene: TRBV28
D gene: -
clone size: many

CDR3 protein: CASSLELYAARTF
CDR3 DNA: TGTGCCAGTAGTCTAGAACTCTATGCTGCGAGGACCTTC
J gene: TRBJ1-2
V gene: TRBV19
D gene: -
clone size: -

CDR3 protein: CSARRQGSYEQYF
CDR3 DNA: TGCAGTGCTAGAAGGCAGGGCTCCTACGAGCAGTACTTC
J gene: TRBJ2-7
V gene: TRBV20-1
D gene: -
clone size: -

CDR3 protein: CSVRPGGLAGNTGELFF
CDR3 DNA: TGCAGCGTGCGGCCGGGAGGACTAGCGGGGAACACCGGGGAGCTGTTTTTT
J gene: TRBJ2-2
V gene: TRBV29-1
D gene: TRBD2
clone size: few

CDR3 protein: CASSVGAGTDTQYF
CDR3 DNA: TGTGCCAGCAGCGTAGGGGCGGGCACAGATACGCAGTATTTT
J gene: TRBJ2-3
V gene: TRBV9
D gene: -
clone size: -

CDR3 protein: CASSLGGRSGQETQYF
CDR3 DNA: TGTGCCAGCAGCTTAGGGGGGCGGTCAGGCCAAGAGACCCAGTACTTC
J gene: TRBJ2-5
V gene: TRBV5-6
D gene: -
clone size: -

CDR3 protein: CASSWTGGSDTQYF
CDR3 DNA: TGTGCCAGCAGCTGGACAGGGGGCTCAGATACGCAGTATTTT
J gene: TRBJ2-3
V gene: TRBV6-1
D gene: TRBD1
clone size: -

CDR3 protein: CASRSVGRERSQYF
CDR3 DNA: TGTGCCAGCAGAAGTGTCGGGAGGGAGAGATCGCAGTATTTT
J gene: TRBJ2-3
V gene: TRBV7-2
D gene: TRBD2
clone size: -

CDR3 protein: CASSPNHGSYEQYF
CDR3 DNA: TGTGCCAGCTCACCAAACCACGGATCCTACGAGCAGTACTTC
J gene: TRBJ2-7
V gene: TRBV18
D gene: -
clone size: -

CDR3 protein: CASSLAGQGSYEQYF
CDR3 DNA: TGTGCCAGCAGCTTGGCCGGGCAAGGCTCCTACGAGCAGTACTTC
J gene: TRBJ2-7
V gene: TRBV5-6
D gene: -
clone size: -

CDR3 protein: CASSRDRPSSMNTEAFF
CDR3 DNA: TGTGCCAGCAGCCGGGACAGGCCTTCCTCGATGAACACTGAAGCTTTCTTT
J gene: TRBJ1-1
V gene: TRBV7-8
D gene: TRBD1
clone size: -

CDR3 protein: CASSATGTSVAGELFF
CDR3 DNA: TGTGCCAGCAGCGCTACCGGGACTAGCGTAGCCGGGGAGCTGTTTTTT
J gene: TRBJ2-2
V gene: TRBV9
D gene: TRBD2
clone size: -

CDR3 protein: CASRNGAAQETQYF
CDR3 DNA: TGCGCCAGCAGAAACGGGGCGGCACAAGAGACCCAGTACTTC
J gene: TRBJ2-5
V gene: TRBV5-1
D gene: -
clone size: once

CDR3 protein: CASSPGIIGTVGQPQHF
CDR3 DNA: TGTGCCAGCAGCCCAGGGATCATAGGGACAGTCGGTCAGCCCCAGCATTTT
J gene: TRBJ1-5
V gene: TRBV7-9
D gene: TRBD1
clone size: few

CDR3 protein: CASRRASGSYNEQFF
CDR3 DNA: TGTGCCAGCAGGAGGGCTAGCGGCTCCTACAATGAGCAGTTCTTC
J gene: TRBJ2-1
V gene: TRBV2
D gene: TRBD2
clone size: many

CDR3 protein: CSARDQDGRTAYEQYF
CDR3 DNA: TGCAGTGCTAGAGATCAGGACGGGAGAACGGCCTACGAGCAGTACTTC
J gene: TRBJ2-7
V gene: TRBV20-1
D gene: -
clone size: few

CDR3 protein: CASSLPLNEKLFF
CDR3 DNA: TGTGCCAGCAGTTTACCCCTAAATGAAAAACTGTTTTTT
J gene: TRBJ1-4
V gene: TRBV28
D gene: -
clone size: many

CDR3 protein: CAIGRRADTQYF
CDR3 DNA: TGTGCCATCGGGCGCAGGGCAGATACGCAGTATTTT
J gene: TRBJ2-3
V gene: TRBV10-3
D gene: -
clone size: many

CDR3 protein: CSARDLGRAGYEQYF
CDR3 DNA: TGCAGTGCTAGAGATCTGGGCAGGGCAGGCTACGAGCAGTACTTC
J gene: TRBJ2-7
V gene: TRBV20-1
D gene: -
clone size: few

CDR3 protein: CASSLFGAGELFF
CDR3 DNA: TGTGCCAGCAGCTTATTTGGGGCGGGGGAGCTGTTTTTT
J gene: TRBJ2-2
V gene: TRBV7-8
D gene: -
clone size: many

CDR3 protein: CASSLYPSSYEQYF
CDR3 DNA: TGTGCCAGCAGCCTATACCCGAGCTCCTACGAGCAGTACTTC
J gene: TRBJ2-7
V gene: TRBV7-6
D gene: -
clone size: -

CDR3 protein: CATSRAGSYNEQFF
CDR3 DNA: TGTGCCACCAGCAGAGCAGGCTCCTACAATGAGCAGTTCTTC
J gene: TRBJ2-1
V gene: TRBV15
D gene: -
clone size: few